A single sample is the source of the 6 T cell receptor beta chains below, sequenced in a study of blood T cell repertoires in COVID-19. TCRdb's copy holds only in-frame clones and misses some; the assay was immunoSEQ multiplex PCR. The table shows about 380,000 clones, with 87% occurring only once. Sequenced sample: PBMCs or T cells enriched from blood (not recorded which). The receptors here all came from a man aged 25 to 40 who had recovered from COVID-19.

The DNA for the CDR3 is TGTGCCATCAGTTCAGAGGGGAACACTGAAGCTTTCTTT. Translated, it gives CAISSEGNTEAFF. V and J are TRBV10-3 and TRBJ1-1; the D is unclear. The V gene lost 5 bases and the J gene lost 1 base, with 8 bases spanning the gap. CDR1 is ENHRY and CDR2 is SYGVKD in the germline V gene. The CDR3 spans 13 residues.

V and J are TRBV6-2 or TRBV6-3 and TRBJ1-2, with TRBD1 matching 8 bases. The CDR3 length is 16 residues. V lost 4 bases, J lost 7 bases, and 14 bases stayed unmatched. The V gene's germline CDR1 is MNHEY and CDR2 SVGEGT. For the CDR3, the DNA is TGTGCCAGCAGTTTCCCCCCGGGACAGGTGAAGGGTGGCTACACCTTC. Amino acids: CASSFPPGQVKGGYTF.

J is TRBJ1-3 and V is TRBV6-5; a possible D gene is TRBD1 (6 bases). The CDR3 totals 15 residues. Germline CDR1 and CDR2: MNHEY and SVGAGI. Trimming cost V 6 bases and J 3 bases, with 15 bases left between them. CDR3 DNA: TGTGCCAGCAGCCAATCAGGGGACGGTGGAAACACCATATATTTT. The encoded protein is CASSQSGDGGNTIYF.

The chain employs TRBV5-6 and TRBJ1-4; D remains unclear. V was pared by 1 base and J by 4 bases, with 17 bases between. The germline gives CDR1 SGHDT, CDR2 YYEEEE. The CDR3 is 17 amino acids. The CDR3 sequence is CASSLSGDGRNNEKLFF. The CDR3, as DNA: TGTGCCAGCAGCTTGAGCGGGGATGGGCGGAATAATGAAAAACTGTTTTTT.

This clone showed up just once. The chain uses TRBV10-3 and TRBJ1-6; D not certain. The germline V and J ends were trimmed by 7 bases and 0 bases, with 4 bases remaining between them. There are 13 residues in the CDR3. CDR1 and CDR2 (germline): ENHRY, SYGVKD. CDR3 nucleotides: TGTGCCATCAACAGCTCCTATAATTCACCCCTCCACTTT. It encodes CAINSSYNSPLHF.

Only a few counts were recorded for this clone. The chain uses TRBV7-9 and TRBJ2-2, with 8 bases matching TRBD1. The V gene's germline CDR1 is SEHNR and CDR2 FQNEAQ (reference sequence). The CDR3 runs to 15 residues. Losses at the gene ends were 8 bases for V and 5 bases for J; bases not matched to a gene: 10. The CDR3 protein is CASSTGQGRTGELFF. The CDR3 DNA follows: TGTGCCAGCTCGACAGGACAGGGTCGAACCGGGGAGCTGTTTTTT.